This T cell receptor (beta chain) appears in the sequencing data of a study of response to subunit inactivated influenza vaccine. TCRdb passed the RT-PCR reads through MiXCR, listing each CDR3 protein once. The table includes about 780,000 distinct CDR3 sequences, around a sixth detected once. This clonotype was observed a few times. The V end lost 1 base, the J end lost 5 bases, and 10 bases lay between the germline ends. From germline, CDR1 is SGHTA and CDR2 FQGNSA. This CDR3 spans 14 amino acids. Sequencing used PBMCs from blood, obtained 4 to 6 days after vaccination. This receptor was taken from a man between 45 and 60 years old who received an inactivated influenza vaccine. V is TRBV7-2 and J is TRBJ2-3, with D unresolved. DNA for the CDR3: TGTGCCAGCAGCTTAGTTTCAGGTCAAGATACGCAGTATTTT. It is translated as CASSLVSGQDTQYF.